Shown below are 21 T cell receptor beta chains from a single sample sequenced in a study of spatial heterogeneity in lung cancer. Time point indicated: sample taken at primary tumor resection. Material for sequencing was whole RNA from tumor, nontumor lung or frozen PBMC, left unsorted. Using its own MiXCR run on the 5' RACE reads, TCRdb lists one record per CDR3 protein. The table lists several thousand distinct CDR3 sequences, approximately 25% of them singletons, with about 25% in the top ten. The material was PBMCs, obtained at surgery. These receptors were obtained from a female donor with early-stage non-small cell lung cancer.

Of note for this clonotype: This beta chain represents an off-target read in a library built for alpha chains; its size is of limited meaning. This chain uses TRBV29-1 with TRBJ1-1; D call uncertain. Germline CDR1 and CDR2: SQVTM and ANQGSEA. The CDR3 consists of 13 residues. Between the trimmed V and J ends, which lost 3 bases and 6 bases, there was a span of 14 bases. CDR3 sequence (DNA): TGCAGCGTTGACTTCCCCGGACGGGCTGAAGCTTTCTTT. Translation gives CSVDFPGRAEAFF.

The sample holds a few counts of this clonotype. Since it is a stray read in a library aimed at alpha chains, this beta chain has a size that is not meaningful. This chain joins TRBV27 and TRBJ2-7, with D unclear. V was clipped by 5 bases and J by 0 bases, with 11 bases between them. The CDR3 contains 14 residues. Germline CDR1 MNHEY, CDR2 SMNVEV (reference sequence). The CDR3 coding sequence is TGTGCCAGCAGTCCAAAGACCGTCTCCTACGAGCAGTACTTC. It specifies CASSPKTVSYEQYF.

With respect to this clonotype: The library was prepared for alpha chains; this beta chain is a stray read, so its frequency means little. The V call is TRBV4-3, the J call TRBJ2-3; perhaps TRBD2 as D (6 bases). The CDR3 loop spans 15 amino acids. Per germline, CDR1 LGHNA and CDR2 YSLEER. V lost 4 bases and J 4 bases, leaving 15 bases between the germline ends. The CDR3 is CASSRTGVGSDTQYF. Here the CDR3 DNA reads TGCGCCAGCAGCCGCACGGGAGTGGGGTCAGATACGCAGTATTTT.

Comments on this clonotype: This beta chain turned up in a library designed for alpha chains; as an off-target read, its abundance says little. The chain is built from TRBV9 and TRBJ2-3, with D possibly being TRBD2 (6 bases). The CDR3 is 15 amino acids. V was cut by 0 bases and J by 6 bases, with 14 bases left in between. Germline CDR1 is SGDLS and CDR2 is YYNGEE. CDR3 amino acids: CASSVATGVRDTQYF. The CDR3 DNA is TGTGCCAGCAGCGTAGCAACGGGAGTGAGGGATACGCAGTATTTT.

This clonotype is labeled as medium-sized. This beta chain slipped into a library made for alpha chains as a stray read, so its size is not meaningful. The chain carries TRBV28 and TRBJ1-6, with D possibly TRBD1 on 5 matching bases. CDR3 length: 14 amino acids. V lost 6 bases and J lost 5, with 11 bases in between. Germline V CDR1 and CDR2: MDHEN, SYDVKM. CDR3 DNA sequence: TGTGCCAGCAGAACCGGGGGGAATAATTCACCCCTCCACTTT. Amino acids: CASRTGGNNSPLHF.

As concerns this clonotype: Being off target in a library aimed at alpha chains, this beta chain has a size of little meaning. The chain is built from TRBV18 and TRBJ2-7, with no clear D. CDR1 and CDR2 from the germline V gene are KGHSH and LQKENI. Trimming left V 0 bases short and J 4 bases short, with 7 bases between. CDR3 size: 13 residues. CDR3 amino acids: CASSPPSTYEQYF. The CDR3 nucleotides read TGTGCCAGCTCACCACCGTCAACGTACGAGCAGTACTTC.

This clonotype has only a few counts. This beta chain represents an off-target read in a library built for alpha chains; its size is of limited meaning. The gene calls are TRBV5-1 and TRBJ2-7, with D tentatively TRBD1 (6 bases). Deletions cut 0 bases from V and 4 bases from J, with 17 bases between. CDR3 length equals 16 residues. CDR1 and CDR2 (germline): SGHRS, YFSETQ. In DNA form, the CDR3 reads TGCGCCAGCAGCTTGGTGGACAGTTTTTCGTTTTACGAGCAGTACTTC. Its protein product is CASSLVDSFSFYEQYF.

To note about this clonotype: In a library made to pick up alpha chains, this beta chain is a stray read with a size that means little. CDR3: CSVEDPGLAANTGELFF. CDR3 bases: TGCAGCGTTGAAGATCCTGGACTAGCGGCGAACACCGGGGAGCTGTTTTTT. This chain joins TRBV29-1 and TRBJ2-2; 10 bases line up with TRBD2. Germline CDR1 reads SQVTM; CDR2 reads ANQGSEA. The J segment lost 0 bases and the V segment lost 0 bases, leaving 4 bases of the junction unmatched. The CDR3 contains 17 residues.

This clonotype qualifies as medium-sized (0.01 to 0.1%). This beta chain lies outside the target of a library built for alpha chains; its clone size means little. The chain has TRBV28 and TRBJ2-7; 7 bases agree with TRBD2. Trimming at V came to 0 bases and at J to 6 bases, leaving 8 bases not matched to a gene. This CDR3 is 15 amino acids long. Germline V gene sequence: CDR1 MDHEN, CDR2 SYDVKM. CDR3 sequence reads: CASSLWRLAASEQYF. Here the CDR3 DNA reads TGTGCCAGCAGTTTATGGAGGCTAGCGGCTTCCGAGCAGTACTTC.

This clonotype was detected a few times. This beta chain appears as a stray read in a library generated for alpha chains; its size is not informative. The chain joins TRBV27 to TRBJ2-7; D may be TRBD1 or TRBD2 (5 bases each). CDR3 length: 15 amino acids. Trimming left V 5 bases short and J 2 bases short, with 16 bases between. The V gene's germline CDR1 is MNHEY and CDR2 SMNVEV (reference sequence). CDR3 DNA: TGTGCCAGCAGTCGCGGATGGGGGTTGACCTACGAGCAGTACTTC. Protein product: CASSRGWGLTYEQYF.

Remarks on this clonotype: This beta chain is an off-target read within a library intended for alpha chains, so its frequency means little. CDR3 amino acids: CASSRDREGNEQFF. The CDR3 nucleotides read TGCGCCAGCAGCCGGGACAGGGAAGGCAATGAGCAGTTCTTC. The rearrangement links TRBV5-1 to TRBJ2-1; the match to TRBD1 covers 9 bases. The CDR3 extends over 14 amino acids. V lost 4 bases and J lost 6; bases outside the gene matches: 5. CDR1 and CDR2 from the germline V gene are SGHRS and YFSETQ. Full variable domain (remainder filled in from reference TRBV5-1 and TRBJ2-1): KAGVTQTPRYLIKTRGQQVTLSCSPISGHRSVSWYQQTPGQGLQFLFEYFSETQRNKGNFPGRFSGRQFSNSRSEMNVSTLELGDSALYLCASSRDREGNEQFFGPGTRLTVL.

For this clonotype: As an off-target read in a library built for alpha chains, this beta chain has a frequency of little significance. This chain joins TRBV7-2 and TRBJ2-5, with D uncertain. In germline, CDR1 is SGHTA, CDR2 FQGNSA. Trimming removed 1 base at V and 2 bases at J, with 8 bases between. The CDR3 has 14 amino acids. The CDR3 sequence: CASSLVAAQETQYF. As DNA, the CDR3 is TGTGCCAGCAGCTTAGTGGCGGCGCAAGAGACCCAGTACTTC.

This clonotype was observed a handful of times. This beta chain slipped into a library made for alpha chains as a stray read, so its size is not meaningful. V usage is TRBV5-4 and J usage is TRBJ2-3, with 11 bases lining up with TRBD2. The germline CDR1 and CDR2 sequences are SGHNT and YYREEE (reference sequence). The CDR3 runs to 17 residues. Losses at the gene ends were 4 bases for V and 0 bases for J; bases not matched to a gene: 7. This chain's CDR3 is CASSGSGLAASTDTQYF. CDR3 bases: TGTGCCAGCAGCGGATCGGGACTAGCGGCGAGCACAGATACGCAGTATTTT.

There are a few counts of this clonotype. As an off-target read in a library built for alpha chains, this beta chain has a frequency of little significance. This chain links TRBV2 with TRBJ2-3; D remains unclear. V lost 6 bases, J lost 1 base, and 11 bases lay in between. The germline V gene has CDR1 SNHLY and CDR2 FYNNEI. The CDR3 sequence is 14 residues long. The CDR3 region is CASSASSRTDTQYF. The CDR3 DNA sequence: TGTGCCAGCAGCGCTAGTTCCCGCACAGATACGCAGTATTTT.

By share of the sample, this clonotype is medium-sized. The library was prepared for alpha chains; this beta chain is a stray read, so its frequency means little. The chain combines TRBV28 with TRBJ2-6; TRBD2 aligns across 7 bases. Germline-derived CDR1 and CDR2 are MDHEN and SYDVKM. The CDR3 covers 18 residues. V dropped 6 bases and J dropped 3; count of bases not matched to a gene: 14. Here the CDR3 reads CASSHTFGGGGGANVLTF. The DNA of the CDR3 is TGTGCCAGCAGCCATACCTTTGGGGGGGGTGGTGGGGCCAACGTCCTGACTTTC.

This clonotype counts as medium-sized. Because this beta chain is a stray read in a library intended to capture alpha chains, its abundance should not be given much weight. The V and J genes are TRBV11-2 and TRBJ2-7; D is ambiguous. The CDR3 covers 15 residues. CDR1 is SGHAT and CDR2 is FQNNGV in the germline V gene. V lost 4 bases to trimming and J lost 3 bases, with 16 bases between them. The CDR3 nucleotides are TGTGCCAGCAGCTCGGAGCCCCTCAAAATCTACGAGCAGTACTTC. This sequence encodes CASSSEPLKIYEQYF.

This clonotype was seen more than once but under ten times. A library made for alpha chains picked up this beta chain off target, so its size means little. The V gene is TRBV7-2, the J gene TRBJ2-2; 7 bases fit TRBD1. Germline lookup yields CDR1 SGHTA and CDR2 FQGNSA. The CDR3 consists of 18 residues. V shed 2 bases and J 3 bases; nucleotides not matched to a gene: 12. The CDR3: CASSLSPYRGRDTGELFF. The CDR3 coding sequence is TGTGCCAGCAGCTTAAGCCCTTACAGGGGAAGAGACACCGGGGAGCTGTTTTTT.

Of note for this clonotype: This beta chain is a stray read from a library made for alpha chains; its abundance is not meaningful. The gene calls are TRBV7-9 and TRBJ2-3; no reliable D call. Deletions cut 6 bases from V and 0 bases from J, with 4 bases between. Per germline, CDR1 SEHNR and CDR2 FQNEAQ (reference sequence). The CDR3 runs to 12 residues. DNA for the CDR3: TGTGCCAGCAGTTCCAGCACAGATACGCAGTATTTT. It specifies CASSSSTDTQYF.

Regarding this clonotype: This beta chain is an off-target read within a library intended for alpha chains, so its frequency means little. The rearrangement joins TRBV7-2 to TRBJ1-2; TRBD1 agrees at 7 bases. The CDR3 is 17 amino acids. Germline V gene lookup returns CDR1 SGHTA and CDR2 FQGNSA. J gave up 8 bases and V 1 base, and 16 bases lay outside the gene matches. CDR3 nucleotides: TGTGCCAGCAGCTTAGTGAGTGCAGGAGGGGGCCCCTTCGGCTACACCTTC. Its translation: CASSLVSAGGGPFGYTF.

Regarding this clonotype: Being off target in a library aimed at alpha chains, this beta chain has a size of little meaning. CDR3 sequence (DNA): TGTGCCAGCAGCAAAGAACCAGCGGGGCCCTACAATGAGCAGTTCTTC. It yields the protein CASSKEPAGPYNEQFF. The V gene is TRBV21-1, the J gene TRBJ2-1; whether TRBD2, the table's D call, matches the DNA was not checked. TRBV21-1 has pseudogene status. The CDR3 has 16 amino acids.

Details on this clonotype: This beta chain represents an off-target read in a library built for alpha chains; its size is of limited meaning. The gene calls are TRBV5-1 and TRBJ2-2; D ambiguous. CDR3 length: 16 residues. V lost 3 bases and J lost 2, with 14 bases in between. In germline, CDR1 is SGHRS, CDR2 YFSETQ. The CDR3 bases are TGCGCCAGCAGCTCAGAAAGACGGGTAAACACCGGGGAGCTGTTTTTT. Protein product: CASSSERRVNTGELFF.